This is a list of T cell receptor beta chains from one sample in a study of T-cell reconstitution after alpha-beta-depleted transplantation in children. TCRdb independently ran MiXCR on the PCR reads; one entry per CDR3 protein. Among approximately 650,000 distinct CDR3 sequences listed, around 12% were seen once. The sample here was PBMCs, taken before TCRalphabeta/CD19-depleted stem cell transplant. The source is a girl aged 2-10 years with congenital amegakaryocytic thrombocytopenia, due to receive a stem cell transplant. Each CDR3 is given with its conserved first and last residue. A D gene is named only where the DNA matches it firmly. Some rows have no size entry. The others give once, few or many, or a class for an expanded clone.

V gene,clone size,D gene,J gene,CDR3 DNA,CDR3 protein
TRBV28,few,-,TRBJ2-7,TGTGCCAGCAGTTTACAGGAAACCAACTGGGACGAGCAGTACTTC,CASSLQETNWDEQYF
TRBV7-3,many,-,TRBJ1-5,TGTGCCAGCAGCTTATCTCGAGGCAGGGGAAGGGAATCCCAGCATTTT,CASSLSRGRGRESQHF
TRBV28,-,-,TRBJ1-4,TGTGCCAGCAGCTCCGGGGCACGGGTTTTGGAAAAACTGTTTTTT,CASSSGARVLEKLFF
TRBV6-5,few,-,TRBJ2-1,TGTGCCAGCAGTTACTCAAACCGGGGCTCCTACAATGAGCAGTTCTTC,CASSYSNRGSYNEQFF
TRBV2,-,-,TRBJ2-3,TGTGCCAGCAGCCACCTGGGGGGATTCAGCACAGATACGCAGTATTTT,CASSHLGGFSTDTQYF
TRBV11-1,-,-,TRBJ2-3,TGTGCCAGCAGCTCCCCGGAACTTCTAACCTATGGCACAGATACGCAGTATTTT,CASSSPELLTYGTDTQYF
TRBV5-5,-,-,TRBJ1-2,TGTGCCAGCAGCTTCCAGGGGTTGGTTAGCTATGGCTACACCTTC,CASSFQGLVSYGYTF
TRBV20-1,many,TRBD2,TRBJ2-5,TGCAGTGCTAGGGCGCTAGCGGGAGTTGAGACCCAGTACTTC,CSARALAGVETQYF
TRBV5-1,-,TRBD2,TRBJ2-5,TGCGCCAGCAGCCGCCGACTAGCGGGAGTCGAGACCCAGTACTTC,CASSRRLAGVETQYF
TRBV10-3,-,TRBD1,TRBJ2-7,TGTGCCATCAGTGAGACGACAGGGGATGACGAGCAGTACTTC,CAISETTGDDEQYF
TRBV7-7,many,-,TRBJ2-1,TGTGCCAGCAGCTTAAGTGGGTATGATGAGCAGTTCTTC,CASSLSGYDEQFF
TRBV20-1,many,-,TRBJ2-3,TGCAGTGCTCCGTGGCCAGCAGATACGCAGTATTTT,CSAPWPADTQYF
TRBV11-2,many,-,TRBJ2-1,TGTGCCAGCAGCTTAGATGGCGGGGCATACAATGAGCAGTTCTTC,CASSLDGGAYNEQFF
TRBV20-1,-,TRBD1,TRBJ2-7,TGCAGTGCTAGAGTGCTTCAGACAGGGGTTGGTGAGCAGTACTTC,CSARVLQTGVGEQYF
TRBV5-4,many,TRBD2,TRBJ2-1,TGTGCCAGCAGCTGGCCGGGACTAGCGGTAACTGGGGCGTCCAATGAGCAGTTCTTC,CASSWPGLAVTGASNEQFF
TRBV20-1,-,-,TRBJ1-1,TGCAGTGCTAGAGGGACAAACACTGAAGCTTTCTTT,CSARGTNTEAFF
TRBV19,few,-,TRBJ2-2,TGTGCCAGTAGTCCGGGACCAGTCACCGGGGAGCTGTTTTTT,CASSPGPVTGELFF
TRBV27,-,TRBD1,TRBJ1-4,TGTGCCAGCAAGTTACGCGGGACAGGGGCTGAAAAACTGTTTTTT,CASKLRGTGAEKLFF
TRBV13,few,TRBD2,TRBJ2-5,TGTGCCAGCAGCTTCGGGACTAGCGGGAGTCCAGAGACCCAGTACTTC,CASSFGTSGSPETQYF
TRBV19,few,TRBD1,TRBJ1-4,TGTGCCAGTAGTTCAGCACCTCGGGACAGCCACGCACACGAAAAACTGTTTTTT,CASSSAPRDSHAHEKLFF
TRBV19,-,TRBD1,TRBJ1-5,TGTGCCAGTAGCTATATGGGACAGGCATATTACCGCAATCAGCCCCAGCATTTT,CASSYMGQAYYRNQPQHF
TRBV5-1,-,-,TRBJ2-5,TGCGCCAGCAGCTTGGTACCAGGGCTTGATGGGACCCAGTACTTC,CASSLVPGLDGTQYF